The sequence of this T cell receptor (beta chain) was determined in a study of CD8+CD57+ T cells in acquired aplastic anemia. About the study: Sorted CD4+ and CD8+ cells yielded roughly 3.2 ug of DNA on average.

According to the study, genomic DNA was the template for TCR beta VDJ and CDR3 profiling. TCRdb called the reads again in MiXCR, with one record for every CDR3 protein. The profile shows around 150,000 distinct CDR3 sequences, around half of them singletons. The patients chosen for sequencing had shown expansion of CD8+CD57+ cells (detected by flow cytometry). Blood was sampled before the patients had received any therapy. This clonotype came up a few times. CDR1 and CDR2 from the germline V gene are MGHDK and SYGVNS. CDR3 size: 14 residues. Trimming shortened V by 7 bases and J by 5 bases, and 15 bases separated the two germline ends.

The sample consisted of sorted CD4+, CD8+, or CD8+CD57+ T cells (not recorded which) from PBMCs. J is TRBJ2-1 and V is TRBV25-1; a weak D match, TRBD2 (6 bases). The TCR originated in a human donor with aplastic anemia. The CDR3 sequence: CASNMAGPHNEQFF. CDR3 nucleotides: TGTGCCAGCAATATGGCGGGACCCCACAATGAGCAGTTCTTC.